Listed here are 10 T cell receptor beta chains from one sample, sequenced in a study of vaccination effects on CD4 cells after COVID-19. What these receptors recognize is not known. Expansion with viral peptide pools was applied to antigen-specific CD4+ T cells by the ViraFEST assay prior to sequencing. Cultured cells yielded isolated CD4+ T cells after approximately nine days. Confirmation by PCR established that the person had SARS-CoV-2 infection between March and December 2020. TCRdb's table, derived via immunoSEQ multiplex PCR, lists solely in-frame clones and lacks some. Of roughly 27,000 clones in the sample, roughly two thirds are singletons; the top ten hold around 19%. Specimen: CD4+ T cells from PBMCs cultured with SARS-CoV-2 spike peptides, collected before COVID-19 vaccination. The receptors were gathered from a human donor who had a prior SARS-CoV-2 infection.

This clone was observed a few times. This rearrangement joins TRBV11-3 to TRBJ2-5; D unresolved. Per germline, CDR1 SGHNT and CDR2 YENEEA. This CDR3 comprises 13 residues. Trimming took off 5 bases at V and 5 bases at J, with 12 bases between the two ends. In nucleotides, the CDR3 is TGTGCCAGCAGCCAATATGCGGACGAGACCCAGTACTTC. This codes for CASSQYADETQYF.

This clone counts as medium-sized. V is TRBV2 and J is TRBJ2-3; 13 bases align to TRBD2. V trimming: 5 bases; J trimming: 4 bases; junction bases outside the gene matches: 0. Germline V gives CDR1 SNHLY, CDR2 FYNNEI. This CDR3 comprises 14 residues. DNA for the CDR3: TGTGCCAGCAGTACTAGCGGGGGGGCAGATACGCAGTATTTT. Its translation: CASSTSGGADTQYF.

The chain uses TRBV3-1 (or the pseudogene TRBV3-2) and TRBJ2-2; D is undetermined. Per the germline V gene, CDR1 is LGHDT and CDR2 is YNNKEL (reference sequence). The CDR3 runs 15 residues. V was pared by 0 bases and J by 3 bases, with 8 bases between. CDR3 region: CASSQDIQHTGELFF. In DNA, the CDR3 is TGTGCCAGCAGCCAAGATATACAGCACACCGGGGAGCTGTTTTTT.

The chain's CDR3 is CASSSTGTGGIEGGQPQHF. For the CDR3, the DNA is TGTGCCAGCAGCTCAACCGGGACAGGGGGCATTGAGGGTGGTCAGCCCCAGCATTTT. The chain employs TRBV5-6 and TRBJ1-5; 12 bases match TRBD1. Germline assignment: CDR1 SGHDT and CDR2 YYEEEE. CDR3 length: 19 residues. After removal of 3 bases from V and 6 bases from J, the junction contained 16 bases not matched to a gene. Supplemented by reference TRBV5-6 and TRBJ1-5, the full variable domain reads DAGVTQSPTHLIKTRGQQVTLRCSPKSGHDTVSWYQQALGQGPQFIFQYYEEEERQRGNFPDRFSGHQFPNYSSELNVNALLLGDSALYLCASSSTGTGGIEGGQPQHFGDGTRLSIL.

V is TRBV30 and J is TRBJ1-1, with 10 nucleotides matching TRBD1. Germline CDR1 reads GTSNPN; CDR2 reads SVGIG (reference sequence). The ends lost 4 bases at V and 1 base at J; junction bases unmatched: 9. There are 16 residues in the CDR3. CDR3: CAWTRPGQGRNTEAFF. CDR3 nucleotide sequence: TGTGCCTGGACCCGTCCGGGACAGGGGAGGAACACTGAAGCTTTCTTT.

V gene TRBV5-8 combines with J gene TRBJ2-3, with D possibly being TRBD1 (6 bases). CDR3 length: 15 amino acids. Germline V gene sequence: CDR1 SGHTS, CDR2 YDEGEE. Trimming removed 4 bases from V and 0 bases from J, with 12 bases in between. CDR3 sequence (DNA): TGTGCCAGCAGCCACAGGGACCGCAGCACAGATACGCAGTATTTT. Its protein is CASSHRDRSTDTQYF.

This chain links TRBV19 with TRBJ1-1; no reliable D call. V lost 5 bases, J lost 1 base, and 11 bases lay in between. The CDR3 consists of 14 residues. Per germline, CDR1 LNHDA and CDR2 SQIVND (reference sequence). The CDR3 loop reads CASSLTAQNTEAFF. CDR3 nucleotide sequence: TGTGCCAGTAGTCTGACGGCCCAGAACACTGAAGCTTTCTTT. The full variable domain, its missing parts supplied by reference TRBV19 and TRBJ1-1, is DGGITQSPKYLFRKEGQNVTLSCEQNLNHDAMYWYRQDPGQGLRLIYYSQIVNDFQKGDIAEGYSVSREKKESFPLTVTSAQKNPTAFYLCASSLTAQNTEAFFGQGTRLTVV.

V usage is TRBV4-3 and J usage is TRBJ2-3; the match to TRBD2 covers 9 bases. Looked up from germline, CDR1 is LGHNA and CDR2 is YSLEER. The CDR3 length is 17 residues. V was pared by 4 bases and J by 2 bases, with 10 bases of the junction left unmatched. The DNA for the CDR3 is TGCGCCAGCAGCCTAGGTCAGACTAGCGGTTCCACAGATACGCAGTATTTT. Its translation: CASSLGQTSGSTDTQYF.

V gene TRBV25-1 combines with J gene TRBJ1-1; TRBD1 matches at 11 bases. The length of the CDR3 is 14 residues. V trimming: 4 bases; J trimming: 4 bases; junction bases outside the gene matches: 2. Germline V CDR1 and CDR2: MGHDK, SYGVNS. This CDR3 is CASSAGTGGTEAFF. CDR3 DNA sequence: TGTGCCAGCAGTGCCGGGACAGGGGGCACTGAAGCTTTCTTT.

In this sample, this clone turned up a few times. The chain employs TRBV7-2 and TRBJ2-1; D not certain. V lost 2 bases and J 6 bases, leaving 11 bases between the germline ends. This CDR3 is 14 amino acids long. Germline V gene data show CDR1 as SGHTA and CDR2 as FQGNSA. CDR3 DNA: TGTGCCAGCAGCTTATTAAGTACTCCCAATGAGCAGTTCTTC. Its translation: CASSLLSTPNEQFF.